Presented here are 10 T cell receptor beta chains from one specimen sequenced in a study of post-analysis software for immune sequencing data (dated by TCRdb to 2014 to 2015). The library was generated by PCR. Sequencing relied on an Illumina HiSeq 2500. To reduce PCR and sequencing biases, unique molecular identifiers were built into the TCR beta cDNA libraries. Clones were called with MiXCR by TCRdb after fastp trimmed the public reads at Q25, and only in-frame beta chains were retained. Under each unique CDR3 protein, matching rows form one entry showing the most common genes and DNA. This sample holds fewer than 850,000 distinct CDR3 sequences; about 27% were observed only once. 0.56% of the sample lies in the top ten. Their specific antigens are unknown. Here is what the overall study found, with its caveats: A handful of TRBV segments, including TRBV5-6, TRBV5-1 and TRBV20-1, were significantly more frequent in patients than controls.

Input material: blood. These receptor sequences come from a girl aged 10-17 years with multiple sclerosis.

This chain links TRBV7-9 with TRBJ1-1, with D tentatively TRBD1 (6 bases). CDR3 length equals 14 residues. The germline V and J ends were trimmed by 5 bases and 5 bases, with 15 bases remaining between them. Germline V gene sequence: CDR1 SEHNR, CDR2 FQNEAQ (reference sequence). The CDR3 nucleotides are TGTGCCAGCAGCCCTACGACAGGAGAGACTGAAGCTTTCTTT. This translates into CASSPTTGETEAFF.

This sequence joins TRBV3-1 and TRBJ2-6; TRBD1 might be the D (6 bases). The CDR3 is 17 amino acids. The germline V and J ends were trimmed by 3 bases and 0 bases, with 12 bases remaining between them. Per germline, CDR1 LGHDT and CDR2 YNNKEL (reference sequence). The CDR3 DNA follows: TGTGCCAGCAGCCACCTGGACAGTCTCTCTGGGGCCAACGTCCTGACTTTC. Translated: CASSHLDSLSGANVLTF. The variable domain in full, completed from reference TRBV3-1 and TRBJ2-6, reads DTAVSQTPKYLVTQMGNDKSIKCEQNLGHDTMYWYKQDSKKFLKIMFSYNNKELIINETVPNRFSPKSPDKAHLNLHINSLELGDSAVYFCASSHLDSLSGANVLTFGAGSRLTVL.

This clonotype was seen more than once but under ten times. CDR3 in DNA: TGCAGTGCTGAGCTTTTACAGGGGATTGGCAATCAGCCCCAGCATTTT. Its protein is CSAELLQGIGNQPQHF. The rearrangement joins TRBV20-1 to TRBJ1-5, with 7 bases aligning to TRBD1. This CDR3 has 16 residues. V was clipped by 5 bases and J by 2 bases; unmatched bases: 12. The germline gives CDR1 DFQATT, CDR2 SNEGSKA (reference sequence).

There are a few counts of this clonotype. The chain uses TRBV24-1 and TRBJ2-1, with TRBD2 matching 13 bases. Trimming at V came to 4 bases and at J to 5 bases, leaving 4 bases not matched to a gene. Germline CDR1 KGHDR, CDR2 SFDVKD. This CDR3 is 16 amino acids long. The CDR3 sequence: CATSDLGTSGNNEQFF. The CDR3 DNA reads as TGTGCCACCAGTGACCTCGGGACTAGCGGGAACAATGAGCAGTTCTTC.

This clonotype has only a few counts. The chain uses TRBV29-1 and TRBJ1-2; D perhaps matches TRBD1 (6 bases). Germline V gives CDR1 SQVTM, CDR2 ANQGSEA. Between the trimmed V and J ends, which lost 4 bases and 6 bases, there was a span of 12 bases. The CDR3 has 12 amino acids. The CDR3 spells CSVVESGDGYTF. The CDR3 DNA follows: TGCAGCGTTGTGGAATCAGGGGATGGCTACACCTTC.

The V and J genes are TRBV20-1 and TRBJ2-1; D ambiguous. The CDR3 is 14 amino acids. The germline V gene has CDR1 DFQATT and CDR2 SNEGSKA (reference sequence). CDR3 bases: TGCCCCGTAGAGAAGGGCCTAAAGTACAATGAGCAGTTCTTC. Residues: CPVEKGLKYNEQFF.

This clonotype was recorded a few times. The chain recombines TRBV6-5 with TRBJ2-3; D unclear. CDR1 and CDR2 from the germline V gene are MNHEY and SVGAGI. This CDR3 is 14 amino acids long. V gave up 0 bases and J gave up 2 bases, with 6 bases separating them. The CDR3 sequence: CASSYSATTDTQYF. The CDR3 nucleotides read TGTGCCAGCAGTTACTCGGCCACCACAGATACGCAGTATTTT.

This clonotype was picked up a small number of times. The gene calls are TRBV23-1 and TRBJ2-2, with D possibly matching TRBD1 (5 bases). Being an ORF, TRBV23-1 has a function that is uncertain. The V end was cut by 3 bases, the J end by 1 base, with 12 bases between. The CDR3 is 16 amino acids. CDR3 in amino acids: CASSHPQELNTGELFF. The CDR3 nucleotides read TGCGCCAGCAGTCACCCACAGGAGCTGAACACCGGGGAGCTGTTTTTT.

This clonotype was observed a single time. This may come from a read error, since a much larger clone is one base off. The genes are TRBV29-1 and TRBJ2-3; unclear D gene. The CDR3 sequence is 14 residues long. With 4 bases removed from V and 0 bases from J, the gap between germline ends came to 11 bases. The V gene's germline CDR1 is SQVTM and CDR2 ANQGSEA. The CDR3 is CSVANPPSTDTQYF. The DNA for the CDR3 is TGCAGCGTTGCTAATCCTCCGAGCACAGATACGCAGTATTTT.

This clonotype was seen more than once but under ten times. The J gene is TRBJ1-6, the V gene TRBV6-5; 8 bases agree with TRBD1. Germline V CDR1 and CDR2: MNHEY, SVGAGI. V lost 10 bases, J lost 9 bases, and 5 bases stayed unmatched. The CDR3 consists of 12 residues. In nucleotides, the CDR3 is TGTGCCAAAACAGGGGGGGGTTCACCCCTCCACTTT. Translating it yields CAKTGGGSPLHF.